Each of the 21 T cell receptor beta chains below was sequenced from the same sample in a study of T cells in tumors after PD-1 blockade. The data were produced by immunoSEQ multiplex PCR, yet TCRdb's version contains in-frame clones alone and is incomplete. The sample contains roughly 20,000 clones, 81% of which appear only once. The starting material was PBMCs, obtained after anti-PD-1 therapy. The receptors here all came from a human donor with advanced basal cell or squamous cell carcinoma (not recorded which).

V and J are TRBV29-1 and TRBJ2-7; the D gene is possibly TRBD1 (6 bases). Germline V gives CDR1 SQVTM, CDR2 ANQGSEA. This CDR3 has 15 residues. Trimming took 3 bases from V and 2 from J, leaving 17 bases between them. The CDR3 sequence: CSVDGRAGAAYEQYF. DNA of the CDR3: TGCAGCGTTGATGGCCGGGCAGGGGCGGCCTACGAGCAGTACTTC.

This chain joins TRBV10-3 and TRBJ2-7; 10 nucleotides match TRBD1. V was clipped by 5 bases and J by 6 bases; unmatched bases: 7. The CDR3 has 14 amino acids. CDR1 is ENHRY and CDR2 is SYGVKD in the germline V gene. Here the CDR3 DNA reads TGTGCCATCAGTCATCGACAGGGGGCGGGCGAGCAGTACTTC. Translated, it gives CAISHRQGAGEQYF.

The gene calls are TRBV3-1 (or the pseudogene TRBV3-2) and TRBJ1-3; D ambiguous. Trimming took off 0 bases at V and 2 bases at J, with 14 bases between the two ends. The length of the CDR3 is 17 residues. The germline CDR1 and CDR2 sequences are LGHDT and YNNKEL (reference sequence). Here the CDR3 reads CASSQEGHLQPGNTIYF. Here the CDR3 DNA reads TGTGCCAGCAGCCAAGAAGGCCATCTTCAGCCTGGAAACACCATATATTTT.

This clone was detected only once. CDR3 sequence reads: CASSEFGRQEKETQYF. The DNA for the CDR3 is TGTGCCAGCAGTGAATTTGGCAGACAGGAAAAAGAGACCCAGTACTTC. The chain is built from TRBV6-1 and TRBJ2-5; tentatively, D is TRBD1 (6 bases). Germline lookup yields CDR1 MNHNS and CDR2 SASEGT. This CDR3 has 16 residues. The germline V and J ends were trimmed by 2 bases and 3 bases, with 16 bases remaining between them.

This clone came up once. The CDR3, as DNA: TGTGCCAGCAGTCTTAGCGGGGGGGATACAGATACGCAGTATTTT. Its protein is CASSLSGGDTDTQYF. The J gene is TRBJ2-3, the V gene TRBV6-2 or TRBV6-3; 11 bases fit TRBD2. This CDR3 is 15 amino acids long. Germline V gene data show CDR1 as MNHEY and CDR2 as SVGEGT. V was pared by 5 bases and J by 3 bases, with 4 bases of the junction left unmatched.

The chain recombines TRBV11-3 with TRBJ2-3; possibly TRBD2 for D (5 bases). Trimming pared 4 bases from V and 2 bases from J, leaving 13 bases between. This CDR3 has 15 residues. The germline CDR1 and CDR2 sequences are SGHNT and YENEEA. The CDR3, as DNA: TGTGCCAGCAGCTACTCCAGCGGAGTCACAGATACGCAGTATTTT. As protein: CASSYSSGVTDTQYF.

The DNA of the CDR3 is TGCGCCAGCAGTGGAGGCAACGGGACAGGGGGGCGGTGGGCCCAGTACTTC. This sequence encodes CASSGGNGTGGRWAQYF. The chain recombines TRBV10-2 with TRBJ2-5, with 11 nucleotides matching TRBD1. V shed 4 bases, J shed 9 bases, and the junction held 16 bases outside the gene matches. The CDR3 runs 17 residues. Germline assignment: CDR1 WSHSY and CDR2 SAAADI.

The CDR3 sequence: CASSPRVDYGYTF. Written as DNA, the CDR3 is TGTGCCAGCAGTCCCAGGGTTGACTATGGCTACACCTTC. V usage is TRBV5-4 and J usage is TRBJ1-2, with D perhaps TRBD1 (5 bases). The V gene's germline CDR1 is SGHNT and CDR2 YYREEE (reference sequence). The CDR3 has 13 amino acids. V was cut by 5 bases and J by 3 bases, with 11 bases left in between.

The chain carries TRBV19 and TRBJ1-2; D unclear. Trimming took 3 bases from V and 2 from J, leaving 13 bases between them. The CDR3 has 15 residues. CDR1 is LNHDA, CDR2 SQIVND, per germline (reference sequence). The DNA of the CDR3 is TGTGCCAGTAGTATCTTTACCGAATCCAACTATGGCTACACCTTC. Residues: CASSIFTESNYGYTF.

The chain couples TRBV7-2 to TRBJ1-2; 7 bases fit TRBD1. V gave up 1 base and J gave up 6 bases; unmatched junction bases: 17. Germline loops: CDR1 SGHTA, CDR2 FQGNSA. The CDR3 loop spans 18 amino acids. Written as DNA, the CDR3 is TGTGCCAGCAGCTTAGGGCAAGAGCCCTTACAGGGGTCGGATGGCTACACCTTC. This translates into CASSLGQEPLQGSDGYTF.

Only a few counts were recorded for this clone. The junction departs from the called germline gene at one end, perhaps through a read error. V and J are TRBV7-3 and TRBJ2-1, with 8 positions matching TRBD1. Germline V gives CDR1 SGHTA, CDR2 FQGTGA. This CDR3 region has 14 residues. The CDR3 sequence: CASSLMQGANEQFF. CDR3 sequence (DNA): TGTGCCAGCAGTTTAATGCAGGGGGCAAATGAGCAGTTCTTC.

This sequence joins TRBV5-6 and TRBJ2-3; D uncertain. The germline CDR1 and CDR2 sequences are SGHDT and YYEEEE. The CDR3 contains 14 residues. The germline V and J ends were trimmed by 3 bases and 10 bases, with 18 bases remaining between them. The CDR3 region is CASSSPTPTLSQYF. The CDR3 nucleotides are TGTGCCAGCAGCTCCCCGACTCCTACCCTATCGCAGTATTTT.

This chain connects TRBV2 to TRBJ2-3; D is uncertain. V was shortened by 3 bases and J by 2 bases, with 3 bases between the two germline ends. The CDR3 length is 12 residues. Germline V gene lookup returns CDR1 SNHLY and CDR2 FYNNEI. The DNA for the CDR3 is TGTGCCAGCAGTGACCACACAGATACGCAGTATTTT. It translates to CASSDHTDTQYF.

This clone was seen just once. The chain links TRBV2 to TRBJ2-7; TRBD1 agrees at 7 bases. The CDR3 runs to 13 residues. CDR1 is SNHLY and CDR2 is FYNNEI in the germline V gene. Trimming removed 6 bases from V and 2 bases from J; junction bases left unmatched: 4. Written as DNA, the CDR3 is TGTGCCAGCAGGGGGACAGCACCCTACGAGCAGTACTTC. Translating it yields CASRGTAPYEQYF.

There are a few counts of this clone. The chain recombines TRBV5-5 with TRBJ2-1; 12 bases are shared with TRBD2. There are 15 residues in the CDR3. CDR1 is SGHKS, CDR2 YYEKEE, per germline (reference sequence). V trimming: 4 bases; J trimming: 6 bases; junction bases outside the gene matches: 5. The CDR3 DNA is TGTGCCAGCAGCCCGCCGGGACTAGCGGGCAATGAGCAGTTCTTC. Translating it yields CASSPPGLAGNEQFF. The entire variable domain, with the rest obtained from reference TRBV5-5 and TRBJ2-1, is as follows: DAGVTQSPTHLIKTRGQQVTLRCSPISGHKSVSWYQQVLGQGPQFIFQYYEKEERGRGNFPDRFSARQFPNYSSELNVNALLLGDSALYLCASSPPGLAGNEQFFGPGTRLTVL.

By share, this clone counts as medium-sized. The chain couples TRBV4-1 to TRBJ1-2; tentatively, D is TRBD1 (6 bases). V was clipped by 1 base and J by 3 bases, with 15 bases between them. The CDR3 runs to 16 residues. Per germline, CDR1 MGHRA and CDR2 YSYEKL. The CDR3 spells CASSQGEGQGHYGYTF. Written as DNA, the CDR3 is TGCGCCAGCAGCCAAGGGGAGGGGCAGGGGCACTATGGCTACACCTTC.

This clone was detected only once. DNA of the CDR3: TGTGCCAGCAGTTCCAGTCTCAGTTCACCCCTCCACTTT. Its translation is CASSSSLSSPLHF. The rearrangement uses TRBV6-5 and TRBJ1-6; D gene ambiguous. In germline, CDR1 is MNHEY, CDR2 SVGAGI. With 4 bases removed from V and 9 bases from J, the gap between germline ends came to 10 bases. The CDR3 sequence is 13 residues long.

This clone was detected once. The CDR3 DNA sequence: TGTGCCAGCTCACCCGGACAGGGGTCCACCGGGGAGCTGTTTTTT. Translation: CASSPGQGSTGELFF. The gene calls are TRBV18 and TRBJ2-2; 9 bases fit TRBD1. Per germline, CDR1 KGHSH and CDR2 LQKENI. V lost 3 bases to trimming and J lost 4 bases; unmatched junction nucleotides: 3. The CDR3 is made up of 15 amino acids.

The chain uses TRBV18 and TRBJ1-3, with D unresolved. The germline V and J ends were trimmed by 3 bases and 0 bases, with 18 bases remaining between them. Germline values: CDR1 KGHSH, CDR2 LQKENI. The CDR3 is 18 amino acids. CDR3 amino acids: CASSPYRLETLSGNTIYF. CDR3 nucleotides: TGTGCCAGCTCACCGTATAGGCTCGAAACTCTCTCTGGAAACACCATATATTTT.

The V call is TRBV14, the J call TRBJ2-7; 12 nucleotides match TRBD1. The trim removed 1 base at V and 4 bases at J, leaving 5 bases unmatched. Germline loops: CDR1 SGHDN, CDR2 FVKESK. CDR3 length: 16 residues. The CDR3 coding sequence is TGTGCCAGCAGCCAAGTACTGGGACAGGGGGCTTACGAGCAGTACTTC. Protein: CASSQVLGQGAYEQYF.

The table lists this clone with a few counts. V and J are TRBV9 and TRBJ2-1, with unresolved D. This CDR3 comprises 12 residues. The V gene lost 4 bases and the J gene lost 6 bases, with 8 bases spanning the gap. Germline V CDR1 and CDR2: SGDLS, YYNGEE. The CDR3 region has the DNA TGTGCCAGCAGCCCCCTCTCCAATGAGCAGTTCTTC. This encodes CASSPLSNEQFF.